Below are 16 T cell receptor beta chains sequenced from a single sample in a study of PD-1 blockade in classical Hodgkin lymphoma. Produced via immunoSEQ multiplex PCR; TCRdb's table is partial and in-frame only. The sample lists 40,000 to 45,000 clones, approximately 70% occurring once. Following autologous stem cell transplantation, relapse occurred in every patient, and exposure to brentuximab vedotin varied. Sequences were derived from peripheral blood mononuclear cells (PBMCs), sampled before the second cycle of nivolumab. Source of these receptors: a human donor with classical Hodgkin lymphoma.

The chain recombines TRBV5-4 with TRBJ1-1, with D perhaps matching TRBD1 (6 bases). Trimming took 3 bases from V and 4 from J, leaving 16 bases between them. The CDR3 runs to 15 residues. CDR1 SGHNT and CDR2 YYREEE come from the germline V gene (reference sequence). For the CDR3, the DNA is TGTGCCAGCAGCTCCCCAACGGGGGCGGCCACTGAAGCTTTCTTT. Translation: CASSSPTGAATEAFF.

CDR3 DNA: TGTGCCAGCAGCCCAAGGACAGATACGGATGAGCAGTTCTTC. Amino acids: CASSPRTDTDEQFF. This chain connects TRBV7-8 to TRBJ2-1, with D possibly being TRBD1 (6 bases). V gave up 5 bases and J gave up 8 bases, with 16 bases separating them. This CDR3 is 14 amino acids long. CDR1 and CDR2 (germline): SGHVS, FQNEAQ.

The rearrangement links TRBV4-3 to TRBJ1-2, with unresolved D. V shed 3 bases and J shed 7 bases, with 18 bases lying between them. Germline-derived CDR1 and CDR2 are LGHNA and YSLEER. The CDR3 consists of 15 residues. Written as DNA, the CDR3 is TGCGCCAGCAGCCACACAGCGAAGTGGGCGGCTGGCTACACCTTC. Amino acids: CASSHTAKWAAGYTF.

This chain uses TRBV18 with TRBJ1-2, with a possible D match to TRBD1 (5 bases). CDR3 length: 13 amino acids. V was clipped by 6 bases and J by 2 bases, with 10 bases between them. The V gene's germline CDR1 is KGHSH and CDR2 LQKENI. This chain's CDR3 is CASSSDTNYGYTF. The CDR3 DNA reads TGTGCCAGCTCCTCGGACACAAACTATGGCTACACCTTC. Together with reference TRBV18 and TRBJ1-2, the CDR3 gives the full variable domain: NAGVMQNPRHLVRRRGQEARLRCSPMKGHSHVYWYRQLPEEGLKFMVYLQKENIIDESGMPKERFSAEFPKEGPSILRIQQVVRGDSAAYFCASSSDTNYGYTFGSGTRLTVV.

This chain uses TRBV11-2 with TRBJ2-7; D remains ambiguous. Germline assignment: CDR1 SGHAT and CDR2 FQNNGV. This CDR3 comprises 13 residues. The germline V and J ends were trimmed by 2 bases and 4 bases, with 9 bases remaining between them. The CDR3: CASSLRFGYEQYF. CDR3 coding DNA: TGTGCCAGCAGCTTAAGGTTCGGTTACGAGCAGTACTTC.

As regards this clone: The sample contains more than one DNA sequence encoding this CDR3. Written as DNA, the CDR3 is TGTGCCAGCAGCCTGCGGGGGGCTGGAAACACCATATATTTT. This codes for CASSLRGAGNTIYF. The chain joins TRBV5-6 to TRBJ1-3; maybe TRBD1 (5 bases). The germline V and J ends were trimmed by 4 bases and 2 bases, with 10 bases remaining between them. The CDR3 extends over 14 amino acids. Germline-derived CDR1 and CDR2 are SGHDT and YYEEEE.

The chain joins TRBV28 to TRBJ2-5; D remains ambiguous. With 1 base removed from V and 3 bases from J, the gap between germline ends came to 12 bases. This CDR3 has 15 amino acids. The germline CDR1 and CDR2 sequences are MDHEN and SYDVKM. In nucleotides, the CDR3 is TGTGCCAGCAGTTTATTGAGTAGTATAGAAGAGACCCAGTACTTC. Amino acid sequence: CASSLLSSIEETQYF.

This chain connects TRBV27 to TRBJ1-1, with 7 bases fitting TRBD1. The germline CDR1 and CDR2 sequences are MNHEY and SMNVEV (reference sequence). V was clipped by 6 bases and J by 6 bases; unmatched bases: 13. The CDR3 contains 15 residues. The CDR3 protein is CASRPRQGRSAEAFF. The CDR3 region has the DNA TGTGCCAGCAGACCTCGACAGGGACGGTCGGCTGAAGCTTTCTTT.

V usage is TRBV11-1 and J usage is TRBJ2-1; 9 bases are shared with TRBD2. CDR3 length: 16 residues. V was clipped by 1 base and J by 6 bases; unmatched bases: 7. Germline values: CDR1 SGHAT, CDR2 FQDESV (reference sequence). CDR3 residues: CASSLGKIAGVNEQFF. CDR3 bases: TGTGCCAGCAGCTTAGGGAAGATAGCGGGGGTCAATGAGCAGTTCTTC.

The CDR3 region has the DNA TGTGCCAGCAGCTTACAGGGTAGGAACACTGAAGCTTTCTTT. The encoded protein is CASSLQGRNTEAFF. The J gene is TRBJ1-1, the V gene TRBV5-4, with TRBD1 as a possible D gene (6 bases). V lost 2 bases and J 1 base, leaving 9 bases between the germline ends. The CDR3 sequence is 14 residues long. Germline CDR1 and CDR2: SGHNT and YYREEE (reference sequence).

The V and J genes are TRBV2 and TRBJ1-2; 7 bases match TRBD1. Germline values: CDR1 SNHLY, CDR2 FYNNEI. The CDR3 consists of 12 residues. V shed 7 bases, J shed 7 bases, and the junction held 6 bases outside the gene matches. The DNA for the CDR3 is TGTGCCAGCACCCGACAGGGTCCTGGCTACACCTTC. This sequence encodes CASTRQGPGYTF.

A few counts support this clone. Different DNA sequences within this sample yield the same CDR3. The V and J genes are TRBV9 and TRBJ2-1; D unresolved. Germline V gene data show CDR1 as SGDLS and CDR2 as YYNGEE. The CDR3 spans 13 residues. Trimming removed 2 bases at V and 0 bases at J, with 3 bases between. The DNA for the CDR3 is TGTGCCAGCAGCGTGGGCTCCTACAATGAGCAGTTCTTC. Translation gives CASSVGSYNEQFF.

The CDR3 nucleotides read TGTGCCAGCCGGGGGGAGGGTCGGGCCAAAAACATTCAGTACTTC. This sequence encodes CASRGEGRAKNIQYF. The chain has TRBV27 and TRBJ2-4, with 7 bases matching TRBD2. The J segment lost 1 base and the V segment lost 8 bases, leaving 8 bases of the junction unmatched. CDR1 MNHEY and CDR2 SMNVEV come from the germline V gene (reference sequence). The CDR3 is made up of 15 amino acids.

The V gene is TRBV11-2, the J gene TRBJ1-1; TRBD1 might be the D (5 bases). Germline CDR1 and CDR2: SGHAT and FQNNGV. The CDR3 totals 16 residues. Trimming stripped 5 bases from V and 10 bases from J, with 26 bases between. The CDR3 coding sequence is TGTGCCAGCAGCCCTCCTCGCCGAACCCGGGGGAGACGAGCTTTCTTT. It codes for CASSPPRRTRGRRAFF.

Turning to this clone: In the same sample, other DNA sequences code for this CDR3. CDR3 bases: TGTGCCAGTAGTGCCGGGACAGGCGGCTACGAGCAGTACTTC. Residues: CASSAGTGGYEQYF. The chain uses TRBV19 and TRBJ2-7; 8 nucleotides agree with TRBD1. Trimming removed 5 bases from V and 3 bases from J; junction bases left unmatched: 6. The germline V gene encodes CDR1 LNHDA and CDR2 SQIVND (reference sequence). The CDR3 is 14 amino acids.

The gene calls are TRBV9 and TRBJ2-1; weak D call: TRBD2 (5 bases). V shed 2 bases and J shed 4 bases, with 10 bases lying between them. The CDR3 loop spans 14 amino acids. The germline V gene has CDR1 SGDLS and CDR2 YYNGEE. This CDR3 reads CASSVDGDYNEQFF. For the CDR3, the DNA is TGTGCCAGCAGCGTTGACGGGGATTACAATGAGCAGTTCTTC.